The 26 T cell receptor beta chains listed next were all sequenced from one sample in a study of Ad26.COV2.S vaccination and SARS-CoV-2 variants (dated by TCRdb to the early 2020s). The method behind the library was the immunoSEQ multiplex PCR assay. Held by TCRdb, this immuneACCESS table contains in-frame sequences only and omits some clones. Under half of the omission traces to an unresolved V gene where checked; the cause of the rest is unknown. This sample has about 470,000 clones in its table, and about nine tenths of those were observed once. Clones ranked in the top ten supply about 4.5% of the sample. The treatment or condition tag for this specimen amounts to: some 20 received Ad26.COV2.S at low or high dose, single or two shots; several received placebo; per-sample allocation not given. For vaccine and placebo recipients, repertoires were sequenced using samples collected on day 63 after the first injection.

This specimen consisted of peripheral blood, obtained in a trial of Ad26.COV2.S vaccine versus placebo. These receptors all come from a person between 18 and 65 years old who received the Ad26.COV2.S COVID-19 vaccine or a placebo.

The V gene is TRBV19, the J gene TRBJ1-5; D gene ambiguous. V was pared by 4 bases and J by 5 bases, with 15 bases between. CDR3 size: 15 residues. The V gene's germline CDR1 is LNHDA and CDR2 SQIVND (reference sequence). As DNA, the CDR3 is TGTGCCAGTAGTACGGACGGGGTGGTTTATCAGCCCCAGCATTTT. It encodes CASSTDGVVYQPQHF.

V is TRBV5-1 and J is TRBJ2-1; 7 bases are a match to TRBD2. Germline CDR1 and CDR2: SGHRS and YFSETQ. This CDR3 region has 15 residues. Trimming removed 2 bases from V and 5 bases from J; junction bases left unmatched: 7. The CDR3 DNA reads TGCGCCAGCAGCTTTGTGGCGGGGGTAAACAATGAGCAGTTCTTC. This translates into CASSFVAGVNNEQFF.

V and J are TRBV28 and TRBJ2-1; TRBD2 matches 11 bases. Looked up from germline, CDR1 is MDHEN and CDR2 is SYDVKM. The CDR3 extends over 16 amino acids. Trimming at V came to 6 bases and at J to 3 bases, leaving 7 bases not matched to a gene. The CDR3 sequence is CASSRTGTSGYNEQFF. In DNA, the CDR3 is TGTGCCAGCAGCCGGACCGGGACTAGCGGCTACAATGAGCAGTTCTTC.

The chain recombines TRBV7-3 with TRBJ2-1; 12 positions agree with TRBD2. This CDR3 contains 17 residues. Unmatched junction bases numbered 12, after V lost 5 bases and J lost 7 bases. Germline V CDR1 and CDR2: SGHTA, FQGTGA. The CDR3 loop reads CASSPSGRAYSGNEQFF. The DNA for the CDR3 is TGTGCCAGCAGCCCTAGCGGGAGGGCCTATTCGGGGAATGAGCAGTTCTTC.

Here the CDR3 reads CASSALLRTSGRAKEQFF. DNA of the CDR3: TGTGCCAGCAGTGCGCTCCTAAGGACTAGCGGGAGGGCCAAGGAGCAGTTCTTC. The chain has TRBV6-2 or TRBV6-3 and TRBJ2-1; 15 bases align to TRBD2. V lost 5 bases, J lost 10 bases, and 15 bases stayed unmatched. The CDR3 contains 18 residues. Germline V gene sequence: CDR1 MNHEY, CDR2 SVGEGT.

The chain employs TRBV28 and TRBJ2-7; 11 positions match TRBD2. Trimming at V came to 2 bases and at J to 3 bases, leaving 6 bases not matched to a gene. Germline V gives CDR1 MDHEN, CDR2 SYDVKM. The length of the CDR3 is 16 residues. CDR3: CASSLLTSGVIYEQYF. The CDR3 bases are TGTGCCAGCAGTTTACTGACTAGCGGGGTAATCTACGAGCAGTACTTC.

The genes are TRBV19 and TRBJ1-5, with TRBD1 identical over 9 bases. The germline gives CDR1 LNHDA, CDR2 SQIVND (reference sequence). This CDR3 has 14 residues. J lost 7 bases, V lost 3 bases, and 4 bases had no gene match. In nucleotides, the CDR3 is TGTGCCAGTAGTATGGGACAGGGTCTACAGCCCCAGCATTTT. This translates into CASSMGQGLQPQHF.

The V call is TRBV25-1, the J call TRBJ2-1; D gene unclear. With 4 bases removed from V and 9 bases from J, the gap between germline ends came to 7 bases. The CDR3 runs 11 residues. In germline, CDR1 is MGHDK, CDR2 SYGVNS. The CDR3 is CASSVPGEQFF. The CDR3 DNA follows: TGTGCCAGCAGTGTCCCGGGTGAGCAGTTCTTC.

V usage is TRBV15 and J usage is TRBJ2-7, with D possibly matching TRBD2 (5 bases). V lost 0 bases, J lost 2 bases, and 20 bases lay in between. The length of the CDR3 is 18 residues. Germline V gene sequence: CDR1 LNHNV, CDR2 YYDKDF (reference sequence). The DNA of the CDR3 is TGTGCCACCAGCAGAGATGTTGAGGGAATAGCCCGTACCTACGAGCAGTACTTC. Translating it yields CATSRDVEGIARTYEQYF.

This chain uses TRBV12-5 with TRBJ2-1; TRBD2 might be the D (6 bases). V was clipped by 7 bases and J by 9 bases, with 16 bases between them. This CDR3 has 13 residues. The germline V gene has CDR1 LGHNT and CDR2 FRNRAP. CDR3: CASAPETRSEQFF. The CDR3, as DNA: TGTGCTAGTGCCCCCGAGACTAGGAGTGAGCAGTTCTTC.

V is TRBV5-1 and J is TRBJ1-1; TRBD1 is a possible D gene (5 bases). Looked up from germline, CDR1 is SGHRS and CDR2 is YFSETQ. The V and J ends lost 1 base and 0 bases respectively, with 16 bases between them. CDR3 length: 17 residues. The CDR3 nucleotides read TGCGCCAGCAGCTTGAAGCCAGGTGGGACCATGAACACTGAAGCTTTCTTT. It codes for CASSLKPGGTMNTEAFF.

For the CDR3, the DNA is TGTGCCAGCAGTTTCCAAATGGACGGCAACAATGAGCAGTTCTTC. This encodes CASSFQMDGNNEQFF. The V call is TRBV27, the J call TRBJ2-1; D call uncertain. Deletions cut 3 bases from V and 5 bases from J, with 14 bases between. CDR1 and CDR2 (germline): MNHEY, SMNVEV (reference sequence). This CDR3 is built from 15 residues.

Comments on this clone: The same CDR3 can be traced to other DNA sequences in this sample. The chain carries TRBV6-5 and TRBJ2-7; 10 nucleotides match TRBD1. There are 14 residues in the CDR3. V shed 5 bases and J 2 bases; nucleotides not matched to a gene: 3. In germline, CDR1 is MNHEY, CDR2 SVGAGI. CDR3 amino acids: CASSPGQGAYEQYF. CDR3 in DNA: TGTGCCAGCAGTCCCGGACAGGGGGCCTACGAGCAGTACTTC.

CDR3 sequence (DNA): TGTGCCAGCAGAGAGCGGACAGCTGTGAACACTGAAGCTTTCTTT. Encoded protein: CASRERTAVNTEAFF. This chain joins TRBV6-5 and TRBJ1-1; D possibly corresponds to TRBD1 (6 bases). CDR3 length: 15 amino acids. Trimming pared 6 bases from V and 0 bases from J, leaving 14 bases between. Germline V gene lookup returns CDR1 MNHEY and CDR2 SVGAGI.

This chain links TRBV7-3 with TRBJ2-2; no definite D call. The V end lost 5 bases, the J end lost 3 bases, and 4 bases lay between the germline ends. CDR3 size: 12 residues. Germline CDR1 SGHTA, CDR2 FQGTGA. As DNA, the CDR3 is TGTGCCAGCAGCACCGACACCGGGGAGCTGTTTTTT. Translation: CASSTDTGELFF.

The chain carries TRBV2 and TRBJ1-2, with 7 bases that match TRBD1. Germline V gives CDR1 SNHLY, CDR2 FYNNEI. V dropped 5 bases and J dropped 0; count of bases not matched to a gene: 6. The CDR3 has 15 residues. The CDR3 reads CASSRGQSSNYGYTF. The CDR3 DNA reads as TGTGCCAGCAGTCGGGGACAGTCATCTAACTATGGCTACACCTTC.

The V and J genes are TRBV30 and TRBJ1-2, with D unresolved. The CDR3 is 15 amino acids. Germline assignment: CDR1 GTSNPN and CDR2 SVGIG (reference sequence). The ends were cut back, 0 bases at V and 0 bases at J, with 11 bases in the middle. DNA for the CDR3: TGTGCCTGGAGTGTAGGGAGAAGGGCTAACTATGGCTACACCTTC. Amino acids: CAWSVGRRANYGYTF.

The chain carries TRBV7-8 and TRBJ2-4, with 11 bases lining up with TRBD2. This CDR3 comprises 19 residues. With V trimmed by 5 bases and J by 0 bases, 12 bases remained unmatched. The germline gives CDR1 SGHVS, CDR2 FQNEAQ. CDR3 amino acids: CASSPSGTSGPLAKNIQYF. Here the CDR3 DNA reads TGTGCCAGCAGCCCATCCGGGACTAGCGGACCACTAGCCAAAAACATTCAGTACTTC.

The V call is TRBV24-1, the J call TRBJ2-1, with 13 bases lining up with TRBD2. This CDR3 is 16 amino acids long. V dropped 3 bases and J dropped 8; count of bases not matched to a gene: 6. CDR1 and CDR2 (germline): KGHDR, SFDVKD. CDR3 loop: CATSDPGTSGKDEQFF. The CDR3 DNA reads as TGTGCCACCAGTGATCCTGGGACTAGCGGGAAGGATGAGCAGTTCTTC.

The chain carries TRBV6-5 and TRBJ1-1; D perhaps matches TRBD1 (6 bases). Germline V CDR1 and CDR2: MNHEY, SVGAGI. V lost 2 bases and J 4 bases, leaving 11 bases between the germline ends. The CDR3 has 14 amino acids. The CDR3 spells CASSYGGAGTEAFF. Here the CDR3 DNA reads TGTGCCAGCAGTTACGGGGGCGCGGGCACTGAAGCTTTCTTT.

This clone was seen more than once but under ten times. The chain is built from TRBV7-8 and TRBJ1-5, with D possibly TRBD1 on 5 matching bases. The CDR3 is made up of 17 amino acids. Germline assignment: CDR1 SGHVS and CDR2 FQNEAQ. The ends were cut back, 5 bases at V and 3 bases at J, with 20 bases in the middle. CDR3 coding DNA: TGTGCCAGCAGCGCATTTGCCTGGCAGGGAGTCAATCAGCCCCAGCATTTT. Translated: CASSAFAWQGVNQPQHF. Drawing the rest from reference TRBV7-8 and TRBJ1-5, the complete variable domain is GAGVSQSPRYKVAKRGQDVALRCDPISGHVSLFWYQQALGQGPEFLTYFQNEAQLDKSGLPSDRFFAERPEGSVSTLKIQRTQQEDSAVYLCASSAFAWQGVNQPQHFGDGTRLSIL.

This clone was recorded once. This chain's CDR3 is CASSRAGIVHEQYF. CDR3 nucleotides: TGTGCCAGTAGTAGGGCGGGGATTGTCCACGAGCAGTACTTC. V gene TRBV19 combines with J gene TRBJ2-7, with D possibly being TRBD2 (6 bases). Between the trimmed V and J ends, which lost 4 bases and 5 bases, there was a span of 15 bases. This CDR3 is 14 amino acids long. Germline CDR1 reads LNHDA; CDR2 reads SQIVND (reference sequence).

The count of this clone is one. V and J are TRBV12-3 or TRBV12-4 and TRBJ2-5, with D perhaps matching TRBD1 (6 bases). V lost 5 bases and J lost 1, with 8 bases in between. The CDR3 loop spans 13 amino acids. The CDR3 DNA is TGTGCCAGCAGTAAACAGGGCCAAGAGACCCAGTACTTC. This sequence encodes CASSKQGQETQYF.

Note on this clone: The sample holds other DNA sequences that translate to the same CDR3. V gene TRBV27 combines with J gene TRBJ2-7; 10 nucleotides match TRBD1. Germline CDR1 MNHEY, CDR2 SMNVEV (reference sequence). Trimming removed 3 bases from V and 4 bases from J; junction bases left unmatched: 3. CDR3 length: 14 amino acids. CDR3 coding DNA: TGTGCCAGCAGTTTTGGGACAGGGGCGTACGAGCAGTACTTC. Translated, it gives CASSFGTGAYEQYF.

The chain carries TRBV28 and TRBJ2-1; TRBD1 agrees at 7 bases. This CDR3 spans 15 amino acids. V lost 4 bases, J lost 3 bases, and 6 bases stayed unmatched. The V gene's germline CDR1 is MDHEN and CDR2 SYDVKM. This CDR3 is CASSSPTGFYNEQFF. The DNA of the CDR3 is TGTGCCAGCAGTTCGCCGACAGGGTTCTACAATGAGCAGTTCTTC.

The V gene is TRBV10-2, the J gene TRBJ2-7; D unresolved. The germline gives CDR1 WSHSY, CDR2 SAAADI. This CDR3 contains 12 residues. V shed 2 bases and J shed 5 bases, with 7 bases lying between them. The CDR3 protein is CASSERVHEQYF. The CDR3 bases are TGCGCCAGCAGTGAGAGGGTCCACGAGCAGTACTTC.